This T cell receptor beta chain was identified during a study of T cell repertoires in cytomegalovirus infection. Across the whole study: Shared public TCR beta signatures pointed to both CMV infection and a matching HLA type.

The CDR3 consists of 15 residues. The germline V and J ends were trimmed by 0 bases and 6 bases, with 12 bases remaining between them. TCRdb reprocessed the reads with MiXCR, giving one entry per CDR3 protein. This table holds 250,000 or so distinct CDR3 sequences, more than 15% found once. This clonotype originated in a human donor in good health (CMV status not recorded). Some clones in this sample may be carry-over from other donors' samples. The rearrangement joins TRBV12-3 or TRBV12-4 to TRBJ1-5; a possible D gene is TRBD1 (6 bases). The sequencing sample was made of CD8+ T cells from PBMCs. CDR3 protein: CASSLASTGVQPQHF. As DNA, the CDR3 is TGTGCCAGCAGTTTAGCCTCGACAGGCGTTCAGCCCCAGCATTTT.